This is a list of T cell receptor beta chains from one sample in a study of early T cells in non-severe SARS-CoV-2 infection. TCRdb passed the 5' RACE reads through MiXCR, listing each CDR3 protein once. The repertoire consists of roughly 75,000 distinct CDR3 sequences, with roughly 12% occurring once and the leading ten covering about 3.4%. Sequenced material: whole blood. These receptors came from an adult who was a healthcare worker with PCR-confirmed SARS-CoV-2 infection or an uninfected control (not recorded which). Both conserved end residues are part of each CDR3. Fields, in order: CDR3 protein, CDR3 DNA, D gene, V gene, J gene, clone size. The D gene is left open where the match is weak. Size is stated for part of the rows, as once, few or many counts, or as a class when the clone is expanded.

CDR3 protein: CASTILGGPNTEAFF
CDR3 DNA: TGTGCCAGTACCATTCTAGGGGGGCCGAACACTGAAGCTTTCTTT
D gene: .
V gene: TRBV19
J gene: TRBJ1-1
clone size: .

CDR3 protein: CASSRPPGTVHEQYF
CDR3 DNA: TGTGCCAGCAGCCGCCCCCCTGGGACAGTGCACGAGCAGTACTTC
D gene: TRBD1
V gene: TRBV7-2
J gene: TRBJ2-7
clone size: few

CDR3 protein: CATDATGANTGELFF
CDR3 DNA: TGTGCCACAGACGCGACAGGGGCGAACACCGGGGAGCTGTTTTTT
D gene: TRBD1
V gene: TRBV2
J gene: TRBJ2-2
clone size: medium-sized

CDR3 protein: CASSYGRTSGRARDEQFF
CDR3 DNA: TGTGCCAGCAGTTACGGCCGGACTAGCGGGAGGGCCAGAGATGAGCAGTTCTTC
D gene: TRBD2
V gene: TRBV6-6
J gene: TRBJ2-1
clone size: .

CDR3 protein: CALKSEGDTQYF
CDR3 DNA: TGTGCCCTGAAGAGTGAGGGAGATACGCAGTATTTT
D gene: .
V gene: TRBV7-9
J gene: TRBJ2-3
clone size: many

CDR3 protein: CASSLPRDTQYF
CDR3 DNA: TGTGCCAGCAGCCTCCCGAGAGATACGCAGTATTTT
D gene: .
V gene: TRBV7-9
J gene: TRBJ2-3
clone size: few

CDR3 protein: CASSQERWGAEAGGETQYF
CDR3 DNA: TGTGCCAGCAGCCAAGAACGGTGGGGGGCGGAAGCGGGAGGCGAGACCCAGTACTTC
D gene: TRBD2
V gene: TRBV4-2
J gene: TRBJ2-5
clone size: few

CDR3 protein: CSVVPGAQETQYF
CDR3 DNA: TGCAGCGTTGTGCCAGGGGCGCAAGAGACCCAGTACTTC
D gene: .
V gene: TRBV29-1
J gene: TRBJ2-5
clone size: few

CDR3 protein: CASSPSGGVADTQYF
CDR3 DNA: TGTGCCAGCAGCCCCTCCGGGGGGGTCGCAGATACGCAGTATTTT
D gene: TRBD2
V gene: TRBV7-9
J gene: TRBJ2-3
clone size: many

CDR3 protein: CSVEGNKGTADTQYF
CDR3 DNA: TGCAGCGTTGAAGGAAATAAAGGGACGGCAGATACGCAGTATTTT
D gene: .
V gene: TRBV29-1
J gene: TRBJ2-3
clone size: few

CDR3 protein: CASSLTAGEQYF
CDR3 DNA: TGTGCCAGCAGCTTGACGGCAGGCGAGCAGTACTTC
D gene: .
V gene: TRBV14
J gene: TRBJ2-7
clone size: few

CDR3 protein: CASSLATDTQYF
CDR3 DNA: TGTGCCAGCAGCTTAGCTACAGATACGCAGTATTTT
D gene: .
V gene: TRBV7-8
J gene: TRBJ2-3
clone size: many

CDR3 protein: CASSRGQGPEKLFF
CDR3 DNA: TGTGCCAGCAGTAGGGGACAGGGGCCCGAAAAACTGTTTTTT
D gene: TRBD1
V gene: TRBV28
J gene: TRBJ1-4
clone size: .

CDR3 protein: CASPAPSGVGQYF
CDR3 DNA: TGTGCCAGCCCAGCCCCCTCCGGAGTGGGGCAGTACTTC
D gene: .
V gene: TRBV6-1
J gene: TRBJ2-7
clone size: .

CDR3 protein: CASSSSGTGGQPQHF
CDR3 DNA: TGTGCCAGCAGTTCATCGGGCACAGGGGGTCAGCCCCAGCATTTT
D gene: TRBD1
V gene: TRBV28
J gene: TRBJ1-5
clone size: many

CDR3 protein: CASSRSGSAYNEQFF
CDR3 DNA: TGTGCCAGCAGCAGGTCCGGGTCGGCGTACAATGAGCAGTTCTTC
D gene: .
V gene: TRBV7-3
J gene: TRBJ2-1
clone size: many